The clone carrying this TCR beta chain was seen more than once but under ten times. What it recognizes is unknown. This CDR3 comprises 17 residues. Trimming removed 3 bases at V and 6 bases at J, with 21 bases between. Germline V gene data show CDR1 as MGHRA and CDR2 as YSYEKL. This entry comes from a study of T-cell reconstitution after alpha-beta-depleted transplantation in children. Study-wide results and caveats: Alpha-beta T cells about two months after transplant reportedly derived from several hundred expanded graft clones. Once a year had passed after transplant, T-cell counts and diversity came mostly from newly produced T cells.

A library of TCRbeta sequences, prepared with unique molecular identifiers, was generated. TCRdb redid the calling of the PCR reads with MiXCR, one entry per CDR3 protein. The sample has 250,000 to 350,000 distinct CDR3 sequences; roughly 25% are singletons. The specimen comprised PBMCs, mostly from graft donor cells, sampled 180 days after TCRalphabeta/CD19-depleted stem cell transplant. This clonotype was obtained from a male patient between 10 and 17 years old who had a stem cell transplant for acute lymphoblastic leukemia, so the T cells may come from the graft donor. The rearrangement joins TRBV4-1 to TRBJ2-1; D might be TRBD2 (6 bases). CDR3 nucleotide sequence: TGCGCCAGCAGCCACCCCCAAGGAGGGAGAAAGACCAATGAGCAGTTCTTC. It is translated as CASSHPQGGRKTNEQFF.